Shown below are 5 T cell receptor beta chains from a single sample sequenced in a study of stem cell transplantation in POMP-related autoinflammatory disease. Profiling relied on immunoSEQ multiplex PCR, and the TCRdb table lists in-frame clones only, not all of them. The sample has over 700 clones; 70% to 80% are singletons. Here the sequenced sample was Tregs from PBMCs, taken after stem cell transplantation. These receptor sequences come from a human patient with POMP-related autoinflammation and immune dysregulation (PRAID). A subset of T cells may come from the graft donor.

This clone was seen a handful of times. The CDR3 DNA follows: TGCGCCAGCAGCCGGAGGACGGCTGGGGCCAACGTCCTGACTTTC. Translation gives CASSRRTAGANVLTF. The rearrangement uses TRBV5-1 and TRBJ2-6; D is possibly TRBD2 (5 bases). The germline gives CDR1 SGHRS, CDR2 YFSETQ. V gave up 4 bases and J gave up 2 bases, with 10 bases separating them. There are 15 residues in the CDR3.

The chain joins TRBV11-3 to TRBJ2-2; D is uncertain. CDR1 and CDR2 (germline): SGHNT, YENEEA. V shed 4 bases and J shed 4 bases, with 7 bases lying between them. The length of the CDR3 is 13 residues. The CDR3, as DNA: TGTGCCAGCAGCTGGGATCTCACCGGGGAGCTGTTTTTT. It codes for CASSWDLTGELFF.

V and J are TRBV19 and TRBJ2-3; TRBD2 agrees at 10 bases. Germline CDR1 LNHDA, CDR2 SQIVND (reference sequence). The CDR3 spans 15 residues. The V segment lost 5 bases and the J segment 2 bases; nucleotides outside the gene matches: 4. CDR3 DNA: TGTGCCAGTAGTGAGCTAGCGGGGGACACAGATACGCAGTATTTT. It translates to CASSELAGDTDTQYF.

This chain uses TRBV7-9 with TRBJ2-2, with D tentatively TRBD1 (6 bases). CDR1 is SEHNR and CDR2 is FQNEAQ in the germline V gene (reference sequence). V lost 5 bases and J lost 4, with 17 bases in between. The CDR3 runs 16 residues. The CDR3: CASSPTGIWGTGELFF. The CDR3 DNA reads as TGTGCCAGCAGCCCCACAGGGATTTGGGGCACCGGGGAGCTGTTTTTT.

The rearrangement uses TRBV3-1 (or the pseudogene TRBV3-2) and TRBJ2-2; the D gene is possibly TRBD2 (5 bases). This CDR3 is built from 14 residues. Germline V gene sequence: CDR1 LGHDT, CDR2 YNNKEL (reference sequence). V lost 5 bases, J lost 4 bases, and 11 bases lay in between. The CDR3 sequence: CASSLTTSTGELFF. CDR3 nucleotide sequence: TGTGCCAGCAGCTTGACTACTTCCACCGGGGAGCTGTTTTTT.